This T cell receptor beta chain was retrieved from a study of blood T cells in healthy people across ages. Each sample used at least 6 million PBMCs. The extraction recovered at least 5.5 micrograms of total RNA per sample. A second 7 to 11 cycle PCR used barcoded and J-beta primers. Each CDR3 protein gets one entry after TCRdb re-called the 5' RACE reads with MiXCR. The sample lists around 800,000 distinct CDR3 sequences; about 48% were seen once. The sequence derives from a man aged 80 or over in good health. The material sequenced was blood.

DNA of the CDR3: TGTGCCACCAGCAGAAATGCCGGGACAGGATTCTACGAGCAGTACTTC. Translating gives CATSRNAGTGFYEQYF. The rearrangement uses TRBV15 and TRBJ2-4; 8 nucleotides line up with TRBD1. The DNA end is more similar to TRBJ2-7, so the J call may be wrong. Germline V gives CDR1 LNHNV, CDR2 YYDKDF (reference sequence). The CDR3 consists of 16 residues.